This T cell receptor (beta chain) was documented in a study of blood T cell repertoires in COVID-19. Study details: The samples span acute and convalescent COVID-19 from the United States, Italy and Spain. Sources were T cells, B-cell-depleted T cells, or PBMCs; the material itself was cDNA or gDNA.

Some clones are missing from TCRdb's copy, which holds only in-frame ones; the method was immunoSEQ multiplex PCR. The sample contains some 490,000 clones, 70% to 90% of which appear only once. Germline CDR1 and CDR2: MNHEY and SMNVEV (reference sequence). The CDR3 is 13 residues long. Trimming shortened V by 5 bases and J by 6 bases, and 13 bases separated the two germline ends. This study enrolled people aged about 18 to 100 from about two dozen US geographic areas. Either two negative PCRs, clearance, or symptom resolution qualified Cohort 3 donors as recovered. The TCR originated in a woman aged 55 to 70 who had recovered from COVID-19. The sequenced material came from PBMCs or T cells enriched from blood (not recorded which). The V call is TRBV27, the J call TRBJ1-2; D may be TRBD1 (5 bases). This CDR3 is CASSPSGGDGYTF. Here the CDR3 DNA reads TGTGCCAGCAGTCCCTCGGGAGGGGATGGCTACACCTTC.